Described below is a single T cell receptor beta chain sequence and its context. The antigen remains undetermined. This entry belongs to a study of T cell repertoires in cytomegalovirus infection. Across the whole study: Public TCR beta signatures provided an indication of both CMV infection and a matching HLA type. Study-level results: CMV carriers having the relevant HLA were flagged by cumulative public TCR beta family frequency.

From the reads, TCRdb called clonotypes with MiXCR, one entry per CDR3 protein. This sample yields around 130,000 distinct CDR3 sequences, of which 20% to 30% are seen a single time; roughly 35% belongs to the top ten. This clonotype was obtained from a human donor in good health (CMV status not recorded). Some clones in this sample may be carry-over from other donors' samples. Source material: PBMCs, sequenced either directly or after in vitro stimulation (not recorded which).

The CDR3 DNA sequence: TGTGCCAGCAGTTTCCTAGCGGGAGAGCTTGAGCAGTTCTTC. As protein: CASSFLAGELEQFF. J is TRBJ2-1 and V is TRBV28; 10 nucleotides align to TRBD2. V dropped 3 bases and J dropped 9; count of bases not matched to a gene: 5. This CDR3 contains 14 residues. Germline loops: CDR1 MDHEN, CDR2 SYDVKM. The variable domain in full, completed from reference TRBV28 and TRBJ2-1, reads DVKVTQSSRYLVKRTGEKVFLECVQDMDHENMFWYRQDPGLGLRLIYFSYDVKMKEKGDIPEGYSVSREKKERFSLILESASTNQTSMYLCASSFLAGELEQFFGPGTRLTVL.